The sequence of this TCR beta chain was determined in a study of CD8 T cells in Susac syndrome. The CDR3 sequence is 14 residues long. The V end was cut by 7 bases, the J end by 4 bases, with 16 bases between. Germline V gene lookup returns CDR1 LNHDA and CDR2 SQIVND (reference sequence). RNA totalling roughly 0.45 to 1 ug underwent reverse transcription with random hexamers. TCRdb analysed the immunoSEQ multiplex PCR reads with MiXCR anew, one entry per CDR3 protein. The repertoire holds about 180,000 distinct CDR3 sequences, with around 95% as singletons. Findings and limits, study-wide: The study conceded that its TCR sequencing and HLA analysis involved relatively few individuals.

Concerning this clonotype: Its antigen is currently unknown.

The sequence was collected from a human donor with multiple sclerosis. Sequencing was carried out using CD4+ T cells from PBMCs. This chain uses TRBV19 with TRBJ1-1; weak D call: TRBD1 (5 bases). CDR3 DNA: TGTGCCAGTACCGGGGGAGGGTTGGGCACTGAAGCTTTCTTT. Its translation: CASTGGGLGTEAFF.